These 25 T cell receptor beta chains came from one sample sequenced in a study. Each CDR3 protein is one row after TCRdb ran MiXCR on the RT-PCR reads. This table has approximately 720,000 distinct CDR3 sequences, more than 13% appearing once. Sequenced input: memory CD4+ T cells from blood. The receptors originated from a female donor in good health, serving as a healthy control.

This clonotype has just a few counts. This chain connects TRBV20-1 to TRBJ2-3; 13 bases are a match to TRBD2. The CDR3 has 15 residues. V shed 5 bases, J shed 2 bases, and the junction held 4 bases outside the gene matches. Per germline, CDR1 DFQATT and CDR2 SNEGSKA (reference sequence). CDR3 bases: TGCAGTGCTTGGGGGACTAGCGGGATCACAGATACGCAGTATTTT. It encodes CSAWGTSGITDTQYF.

This clonotype appeared many times. The chain combines TRBV5-1 with TRBJ2-7; 9 bases agree with TRBD1. Trimming at V came to 4 bases and at J to 4 bases, leaving 9 bases not matched to a gene. CDR1 and CDR2 (germline): SGHRS, YFSETQ. The CDR3 is 15 residues long. CDR3 sequence (DNA): TGCGCCAGCAGCCCGGGACAGGGCTGGGGTTACGAGCAGTACTTC. Its translation is CASSPGQGWGYEQYF. The full variable domain, in which reference TRBV5-1 and TRBJ2-7 provide the parts outside the CDR3, is KAGVTQTPRYLIKTRGQQVTLSCSPISGHRSVSWYQQTPGQGLQFLFEYFSETQRNKGNFPGRFSGRQFSNSRSEMNVSTLELGDSALYLCASSPGQGWGYEQYFGPGTRLTVT.

In this sample, this clonotype turned up many times. The chain links TRBV7-9 to TRBJ2-6; D is uncertain. This CDR3 has 15 amino acids. Germline CDR1 reads SEHNR; CDR2 reads FQNEAQ (reference sequence). V was shortened by 5 bases and J by 0 bases, with 8 bases between the two germline ends. In DNA form, the CDR3 reads TGTGCCAGCAGCCTCAGGAGCTCTGGGGCCAACGTCCTGACTTTC. Its protein product is CASSLRSSGANVLTF.

This clonotype appeared a single time. The chain has TRBV28 and TRBJ1-4, with 7 bases identical to TRBD1. The germline gives CDR1 MDHEN, CDR2 SYDVKM. This CDR3 has 14 amino acids. V shed 2 bases, J shed 10 bases, and the junction held 7 bases outside the gene matches. The CDR3 nucleotides read TGTGCCAGCAGTTTACGACAGGGTCGAGGAAAACTGTTTTTT. It yields the protein CASSLRQGRGKLFF. The full variable domain, completed using reference TRBV28 and TRBJ1-4, is DVKVTQSSRYLVKRTGEKVFLECVQDMDHENMFWYRQDPGLGLRLIYFSYDVKMKEKGDIPEGYSVSREKKERFSLILESASTNQTSMYLCASSLRQGRGKLFFGSGTQLSVL.

This clonotype has at least ten counts. V is TRBV7-2 and J is TRBJ1-2; 7 bases agree with TRBD1. V was pared by 5 bases and J by 7 bases, with 10 bases of the junction left unmatched. The CDR3 is 14 residues long. Germline CDR1 is SGHTA and CDR2 is FQGNSA. The CDR3 region has the DNA TGTGCCAGCAGCCCCTCGACAGGGAACGGTGGCTACACCTTC. Encoded protein: CASSPSTGNGGYTF.

The chain has TRBV10-3 and TRBJ1-4, with unresolved D. The CDR3 totals 13 residues. Germline CDR1 is ENHRY and CDR2 is SYGVKD. V shed 11 bases and J shed 4 bases, with 14 bases lying between them. CDR3 coding DNA: TGTGCCTCTAAGATTGATCTTAATGAAAAACTGTTTTTT. This gives the protein CASKIDLNEKLFF.

This clonotype was counted many times. The CDR3 loop is CASSLAGGKEQFF. The DNA of the CDR3 is TGCGCCAGCAGCTTGGCCGGGGGTAAGGAGCAGTTCTTC. The chain joins TRBV5-1 to TRBJ2-1; perhaps TRBD2 as D (6 bases). Germline CDR1 SGHRS, CDR2 YFSETQ. This CDR3 has 13 amino acids. V lost 0 bases and J lost 10, with 11 bases in between.

The sample holds a few counts of this clonotype. The chain carries TRBV5-4 and TRBJ2-5, with D possibly called TRBD1 or TRBD2 (5 bases each). Germline V gene sequence: CDR1 SGHNT, CDR2 YYREEE (reference sequence). V lost 1 base to trimming and J lost 5 bases, with 12 bases between them. CDR3 length equals 14 residues. In DNA form, the CDR3 reads TGTGCCAGCAGCTTGTTTGGGGGAGCGGAGACCCAGTACTTC. It codes for CASSLFGGAETQYF.

The chain carries TRBV20-1 and TRBJ1-6; 7 bases match TRBD1. CDR1 and CDR2 (germline): DFQATT, SNEGSKA (reference sequence). J was trimmed by 6 bases and V by 5 bases; bases with no gene match: 7. The CDR3 totals 14 residues. CDR3 coding DNA: TGCAGTGCTCTGACAGGGCTCGGTAATTCACCCCTCCACTTT. Protein product: CSALTGLGNSPLHF.

In its sample, this clonotype was seen many times. The chain employs TRBV6-5 and TRBJ2-1; no clear D gene. The V gene's germline CDR1 is MNHEY and CDR2 SVGAGI. This CDR3 comprises 11 residues. V lost 3 bases and J lost 9, with 6 bases in between. The CDR3 DNA sequence: TGTGCCAGCAGTTATCTGGGTGAGCAGTTCTTC. The encoded protein is CASSYLGEQFF.

This clonotype was detected only a few times. The chain is built from TRBV12-3 or TRBV12-4 and TRBJ1-4; TRBD1 agrees at 7 bases. With 6 bases clipped from V and 0 bases from J, the junction kept 7 bases outside the gene matches. The CDR3 runs to 16 residues. CDR3 DNA: TGTGCCAGCAGAAAGGGACAGACTGCAACTAATGAAAAACTGTTTTTT. Translating it yields CASRKGQTATNEKLFF.

This clonotype was detected once. This chain joins TRBV24-1 and TRBJ1-2, with unresolved D. Germline V gene sequence: CDR1 KGHDR, CDR2 SFDVKD. V shed 3 bases and J shed 0 bases, with 10 bases lying between them. The CDR3 is 15 amino acids. The CDR3 region has the DNA TGTGCCACCAGTGATGCAAGGAGGTCTAACTATGGCTACACCTTC. Translated, it gives CATSDARRSNYGYTF.

This clonotype was seen only a few times. Relative to the germline gene, one junction end is altered; a read error may explain this. The chain recombines TRBV30 with TRBJ1-2, with TRBD1 as a possible D gene (5 bases). The CDR3 contains 11 residues. The V gene's germline CDR1 is GTSNPN and CDR2 SVGIG (reference sequence). CDR3 residues: CAWSGHRDRIF. CDR3 sequence (DNA): TGTGCCTGGAGTGGTCACCGGGACCGAATCTTC.

The table lists this clonotype with many counts. CDR3 DNA sequence: TGCAGTCCAAACACACCGCAGGGAATTAACTATGGCTACACCTTC. This encodes CSPNTPQGINYGYTF. The chain employs TRBV20-1 and TRBJ1-2, with D possibly TRBD1 on 5 matching bases. From germline, CDR1 is DFQATT and CDR2 SNEGSKA (reference sequence). The CDR3 has 15 residues. V dropped 8 bases and J dropped 1 base, with 20 bases sitting between them.

The genes are TRBV7-9 and TRBJ1-2; unclear D gene. The V gene lost 5 bases and the J gene lost 8 bases, with 15 bases spanning the gap. The CDR3 has 13 residues. The germline V gene encodes CDR1 SEHNR and CDR2 FQNEAQ (reference sequence). For the CDR3, the DNA is TGTGCCAGCAGCACCCGCATGGCCCAGGGCTACACCTTC. Translating gives CASSTRMAQGYTF.

In this sample, this clonotype turned up many times. V is TRBV20-1 and J is TRBJ2-5; D is possibly TRBD2 (6 bases). Germline V CDR1 and CDR2: DFQATT, SNEGSKA (reference sequence). The CDR3 has 12 amino acids. V lost 3 bases, J lost 4 bases, and 9 bases lay in between. CDR3 sequence (DNA): TGCAGTGCTAGCGAACTAGCAGAGACCCAGTACTTC. Translating gives CSASELAETQYF.

The chain links TRBV28 to TRBJ1-2; 10 bases match TRBD1. Trimming removed 7 bases from V and 7 bases from J; junction bases left unmatched: 15. The CDR3 runs 16 residues. The germline gives CDR1 MDHEN, CDR2 SYDVKM. The chain's CDR3 is CASIGVNYGQGGGYTF. The CDR3 coding sequence is TGTGCCAGCATTGGGGTGAACTACGGACAGGGGGGTGGCTACACCTTC.

This clonotype has just a few counts. The chain uses TRBV6-2 or TRBV6-3 and TRBJ2-2; 10 positions match TRBD2. This CDR3 comprises 16 residues. Germline V gene sequence: CDR1 MNHEY, CDR2 SVGEGT. V lost 5 bases to trimming and J lost 5 bases; unmatched junction nucleotides: 8. DNA of the CDR3: TGTGCCAGCAGTAACGGACTAGCGGTCGCGACCGGGGAGCTGTTTTTT. Translated: CASSNGLAVATGELFF.

The sample holds many counts of this clonotype. This chain links TRBV12-3 or TRBV12-4 with TRBJ2-2, with 10 positions matching TRBD1. Trimming took 6 bases from V and 7 from J; bases not matched to a gene: 8. There are 15 residues in the CDR3. This CDR3 reads CASSPGQGEVGELFF. The CDR3 DNA reads as TGTGCCAGCAGCCCAGGACAGGGGGAAGTCGGGGAGCTGTTTTTT.

This clonotype was counted ten times or more. The gene calls are TRBV7-3 and TRBJ2-5, with D possibly matching TRBD2 (5 bases). Per the germline V gene, CDR1 is SGHTA and CDR2 is FQGTGA. Trimming stripped 0 bases from V and 5 bases from J, with 13 bases between. The CDR3 contains 15 residues. The CDR3 coding sequence is TGTGCCAGCAGCTTAACTGCGCGGTCGGGGGAGACCCAGTACTTC. It is translated as CASSLTARSGETQYF.

In nucleotides, the CDR3 is TGTGCCAGCAGTTCTTATGGGACAGACTACGAGCAGTACTTC. Translation: CASSSYGTDYEQYF. This chain connects TRBV12-3 or TRBV12-4 to TRBJ2-7, with TRBD1 matching over 7 bases. The V segment lost 4 bases and the J segment 3 bases; nucleotides outside the gene matches: 6. CDR3 size: 14 residues.

The rearrangement joins TRBV10-3 to TRBJ2-3; 10 nucleotides line up with TRBD1. Germline values: CDR1 ENHRY, CDR2 SYGVKD. This CDR3 contains 18 residues. Germline trimming cut 0 bases from V and 2 bases from J; bases unmatched to any gene: 8. The DNA for the CDR3 is TGTGCCATCAGTGAGTCTCGGGACAGGGGAATGGTCACAGATACGCAGTATTTT. This codes for CAISESRDRGMVTDTQYF.

This rearrangement joins TRBV5-6 to TRBJ1-5; unclear D gene. The length of the CDR3 is 14 residues. V was pared by 2 bases and J by 4 bases, with 10 bases between. The V gene's germline CDR1 is SGHDT and CDR2 YYEEEE. CDR3 loop: CASSFRTANQPQHF. In DNA, the CDR3 is TGTGCCAGCAGCTTTCGGACGGCTAATCAGCCCCAGCATTTT.

The chain recombines TRBV12-3 or TRBV12-4 with TRBJ1-6; tentatively, D is TRBD1 (5 bases). Trimming pared 3 bases from V and 6 bases from J, leaving 18 bases between. This CDR3 comprises 17 residues. The CDR3 DNA sequence: TGTGCCAGCAGTTTGACCCACGGTGGTAGGGGTAATTCACCCCTCCACTTT. Translation: CASSLTHGGRGNSPLHF.

This clonotype was seen at least ten times. The chain joins TRBV29-1 to TRBJ2-1, with D perhaps being TRBD1 or TRBD2 (5 bases each). V was trimmed by 4 bases and J by 0 bases, leaving 16 bases between them. The V gene's germline CDR1 is SQVTM and CDR2 ANQGSEA. The CDR3 contains 16 residues. The CDR3 here is CSVGGGHTSSYNEQFF. CDR3 DNA: TGCAGCGTTGGGGGTGGACATACTAGCTCCTACAATGAGCAGTTCTTC.